The 10 T cell receptor beta chains below were found in one sample sequenced in a study of T cells in Graves' hyperthyroidism and ophthalmopathy. RNA transcripts yielded amplified TCR beta CDR3 regions. Primed by the HTBI set, a first-round RT-PCR was run on the TCR CDR3. One entry per CDR3 protein, called by TCRdb with MiXCR from the multiplex PCR reads. The sample lists 200,000 to 250,000 distinct CDR3 sequences, approximately 24% seen once, with under 40% in the top ten. Sequencing was carried out using blood. These receptors were taken from a woman in her forties with Graves' ophthalmopathy.

This clonotype was seen many times. Written as DNA, the CDR3 is TGTGCCAGCAGCCTCGGGACAGGCCTATACTATGGCTACACCTTC. Residues: CASSLGTGLYYGYTF. The chain is built from TRBV7-8 and TRBJ1-2; 8 positions match TRBD1. V dropped 5 bases and J dropped 3; count of bases not matched to a gene: 8. CDR1 and CDR2 from the germline V gene are SGHVS and FQNEAQ. The CDR3 covers 15 residues.

This clonotype showed up many times. The chain carries TRBV30 and TRBJ1-5, with D possibly being TRBD1 (6 bases). CDR1 is GTSNPN, CDR2 SVGIG, per germline (reference sequence). Trimming cost V 5 bases and J 7 bases, with 15 bases left between them. The CDR3 consists of 13 residues. DNA of the CDR3: TGTGCCTGGTCGGTGGACACAGGGCAGCCCCAGCATTTT. This encodes CAWSVDTGQPQHF.

V usage is TRBV6-1 and J usage is TRBJ1-1; D is possibly TRBD1 (5 bases). Germline CDR1 is MNHNS and CDR2 is SASEGT. The V gene lost 5 bases and the J gene lost 3 bases, with 10 bases spanning the gap. The CDR3 has 13 residues. The CDR3 DNA follows: TGTGCCAGCAGTCGGGGAGGGGACACTGAAGCTTTCTTT. This translates into CASSRGGDTEAFF.

A remark on this clonotype: A junction boundary mismatches the germline segment, possibly from a read error. The rearrangement joins TRBV6-5 to TRBJ1-6; 9 nucleotides align to TRBD1. Germline loops: CDR1 MNHEY, CDR2 SVGAGI. This CDR3 comprises 13 residues. CDR3 nucleotide sequence: TGTGCCAGCAGTTCACAGGGGGCGGAGACCCAGTACTTT. Translated: CASSSQGAETQYF.

This clonotype appeared many times. The chain carries TRBV6-1 and TRBJ2-2, with a weak D call TRBD1 (5 bases). CDR3 length: 15 residues. The germline gives CDR1 MNHNS, CDR2 SASEGT. V was clipped by 4 bases and J by 6 bases, with 15 bases between them. CDR3 nucleotides: TGTGCCAGCAGTGTTGTCAGGGTGGGGTCCGGGGAGCTGTTTTTT. Its translation is CASSVVRVGSGELFF.

This clonotype was observed at least ten times. The V call is TRBV7-8, the J call TRBJ1-5; D is unresolved. Trimming stripped 7 bases from V and 4 bases from J, with 11 bases between. The CDR3 totals 13 residues. Per the germline V gene, CDR1 is SGHVS and CDR2 is FQNEAQ. Here the CDR3 DNA reads TGTGCCAGCACCAACGCCGGGAATCAGCCCCAGCATTTT. Amino acid sequence: CASTNAGNQPQHF.

This clonotype was observed at least ten times. The gene calls are TRBV28 and TRBJ2-2, with a weak D call TRBD2 (5 bases). Germline values: CDR1 MDHEN, CDR2 SYDVKM. CDR3 size: 16 residues. V was pared by 5 bases and J by 3 bases, with 16 bases between. CDR3 sequence: CASSGETRPDTGELFF. The CDR3 nucleotides are TGTGCCAGCAGTGGGGAGACCCGCCCCGACACCGGGGAGCTGTTTTTT.

This clonotype came up many times. The chain uses TRBV13 and TRBJ2-7; 10 nucleotides align to TRBD1. This CDR3 contains 16 residues. V shed 5 bases, J shed 3 bases, and the junction held 10 bases outside the gene matches. From germline, CDR1 is PRHDT and CDR2 FYEKMQ (reference sequence). This CDR3 reads CASSLSTGTGDYEQYF. The CDR3, as DNA: TGTGCCAGCAGCCTCAGTACCGGGACAGGGGACTACGAGCAGTACTTC.

This clonotype was observed at least ten times. The chain uses TRBV16 and TRBJ1-5; D unclear. The CDR3 is made up of 14 amino acids. Germline CDR1 reads KGHSY; CDR2 reads FQNENV. Trimming cost V 3 bases and J 4 bases, with 10 bases left between them. CDR3 in amino acids: CASSQTGGNQPQHF. The CDR3 DNA reads as TGTGCCAGCAGCCAGACGGGTGGGAATCAGCCCCAGCATTTT.

This clonotype was seen many times. The chain uses TRBV25-1 and TRBJ1-2, with TRBD1 matching over 8 bases. The V and J ends lost 8 bases and 8 bases, in that order; junction bases with no gene match: 4. The CDR3 is made up of 11 amino acids. Germline V gene data show CDR1 as MGHDK and CDR2 as SYGVNS. CDR3 DNA sequence: TGTGCCAGCTATGACAGGGGAGGCTACACCTTC. This gives the protein CASYDRGGYTF.